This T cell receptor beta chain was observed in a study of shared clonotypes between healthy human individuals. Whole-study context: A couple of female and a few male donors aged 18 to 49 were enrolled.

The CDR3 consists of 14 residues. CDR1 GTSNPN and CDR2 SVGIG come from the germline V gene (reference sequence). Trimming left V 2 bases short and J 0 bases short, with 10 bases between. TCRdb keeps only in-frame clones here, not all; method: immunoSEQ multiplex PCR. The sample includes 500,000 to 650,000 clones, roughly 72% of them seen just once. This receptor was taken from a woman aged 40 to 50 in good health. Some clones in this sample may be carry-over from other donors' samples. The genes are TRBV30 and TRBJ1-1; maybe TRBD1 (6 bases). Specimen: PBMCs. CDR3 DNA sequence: TGTGCCTGGAGTTTAGGACAGATGAACACTGAAGCTTTCTTT. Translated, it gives CAWSLGQMNTEAFF. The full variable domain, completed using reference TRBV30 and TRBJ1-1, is SQTIHQWPATLVQPVGSPLSLECTVEGTSNPNLYWYRQAAGRGLQLLFYSVGIGQISSEVPQNLSASRPQDRQFILSSKKLLLSDSGFYLCAWSLGQMNTEAFFGQGTRLTVV.